The 32 T cell receptor beta chains below come from one sample, sequenced in a study of shared clonotypes between healthy human individuals. Naive CD8 cells lacked CD45RO, underwent positive selection for CCR7 and left out terminally differentiated effector memory CD45RA+ cells. Assay: immunoSEQ multiplex PCR; the TCRdb copy retains only in-frame clones and omits some. The data contain around 700,000 clones, roughly 94% of them singletons. Source material: naive CD8+ T cells sorted from blood. The origin of the receptors is a man aged 25 to 45 in good health.

The chain recombines TRBV5-1 with TRBJ2-1; 7 nucleotides line up with TRBD1. The CDR3 is 15 amino acids. The V gene's germline CDR1 is SGHRS and CDR2 YFSETQ. Trimming removed 4 bases from V and 6 bases from J; junction bases left unmatched: 10. CDR3 amino acids: CASSQGGARINEQFF. The DNA of the CDR3 is TGCGCCAGCAGCCAAGGGGGCGCGAGGATCAATGAGCAGTTCTTC.

The chain has TRBV5-6 and TRBJ1-5; TRBD1 matches at 8 bases. The V gene end was trimmed by 0 bases and the J gene end by 2 bases; junction bases not matched to a gene: 4. This CDR3 region has 16 residues. Germline assignment: CDR1 SGHDT and CDR2 YYEEEE. CDR3 DNA sequence: TGTGCCAGCAGCTTGGGCCAGGGGGCTGGCAATCAGCCCCAGCATTTT. This translates into CASSLGQGAGNQPQHF.

The rearrangement uses TRBV18 and TRBJ2-1; 9 nucleotides align to TRBD1. This CDR3 has 14 residues. CDR1 KGHSH and CDR2 LQKENI come from the germline V gene. J was trimmed by 6 bases and V by 3 bases; bases with no gene match: 3. The CDR3 loop is CASSPTTGGNEQFF. The CDR3 nucleotides read TGTGCCAGCTCACCGACGACAGGGGGCAATGAGCAGTTCTTC.

The CDR3 reads CASRQDRLSTDTQYF. The CDR3 DNA reads TGTGCCAGCAGACAAGACAGACTCAGCACAGATACGCAGTATTTT. The V and J genes are TRBV27 and TRBJ2-3, with D perhaps TRBD1 (5 bases). The CDR3 has 15 residues. The V gene's germline CDR1 is MNHEY and CDR2 SMNVEV (reference sequence). The V end lost 6 bases, the J end lost 0 bases, and 13 bases lay between the germline ends.

This sequence joins TRBV29-1 and TRBJ2-1; TRBD1 agrees at 8 bases. The germline V gene encodes CDR1 SQVTM and CDR2 ANQGSEA. CDR3 size: 14 residues. With 3 bases clipped from V and 7 bases from J, the junction kept 8 bases outside the gene matches. This chain's CDR3 is CSVDEGTGMNEQFF. In DNA, the CDR3 is TGCAGCGTTGACGAGGGGACAGGCATGAATGAGCAGTTCTTC.

V is TRBV6-6 and J is TRBJ1-1; D possibly corresponds to TRBD1 (5 bases). Germline V gene lookup returns CDR1 MNHNY and CDR2 SVGAGI (reference sequence). The CDR3 runs to 15 residues. Trimming took 5 bases from V and 1 from J, leaving 14 bases between them. CDR3 protein: CASSNLRVKNTEAFF. CDR3 sequence (DNA): TGTGCCAGCAGTAACCTCAGGGTTAAGAACACTGAAGCTTTCTTT.

The table lists this clone with a count of one. This chain uses TRBV29-1 with TRBJ2-4; D possibly corresponds to TRBD2 (5 bases). CDR1 and CDR2 from the germline V gene are SQVTM and ANQGSEA. The CDR3 is 15 amino acids. Trimming left V 4 bases short and J 0 bases short, with 13 bases between. The DNA of the CDR3 is TGCAGCGTTGTCGGGGATCCACTAGCCAAAAACATTCAGTACTTC. Protein product: CSVVGDPLAKNIQYF.

This clone occurred once. The genes are TRBV7-9 and TRBJ2-1; the match to TRBD1 covers 9 bases. CDR1 is SEHNR and CDR2 is FQNEAQ in the germline V gene (reference sequence). This CDR3 contains 15 residues. V lost 5 bases and J lost 4; bases outside the gene matches: 6. CDR3 region: CASSQQGAGYNEQFF. The CDR3 DNA is TGTGCCAGCAGCCAACAGGGGGCAGGGTACAATGAGCAGTTCTTC. Filled out from reference TRBV7-9 and TRBJ2-1, the complete variable domain reads DTGVSQNPRHKITKRGQNVTFRCDPISEHNRLYWYRQTLGQGPEFLTYFQNEAQLEKSRLLSDRFSAERPKGSFSTLEIQRTEQGDSAMYLCASSQQGAGYNEQFFGPGTRLTVL.

The chain joins TRBV6-4 to TRBJ2-7, with 9 positions matching TRBD1. V dropped 5 bases and J dropped 5; count of bases not matched to a gene: 7. Germline lookup yields CDR1 MRHNA and CDR2 SNTAGT. The CDR3 is made up of 14 amino acids. The CDR3 coding sequence is TGTGCCAGCAGTTTCACAGGGGGCCAGGACGAGCAGTACTTC. Its protein is CASSFTGGQDEQYF.

The J gene is TRBJ1-4, the V gene TRBV20-1; unclear D gene. The CDR3 has 11 residues. V gave up 1 base and J gave up 8 bases, with 5 bases separating them. The germline V gene encodes CDR1 DFQATT and CDR2 SNEGSKA (reference sequence). The CDR3 DNA follows: TGCAGTGCTAGAGTATGGGAAAAACTGTTTTTT. It codes for CSARVWEKLFF.

The chain employs TRBV7-8 and TRBJ1-5; perhaps TRBD1 as D (6 bases). CDR1 and CDR2 from the germline V gene are SGHVS and FQNEAQ. The CDR3 has 15 amino acids. Trimming took off 1 base at V and 3 bases at J, with 10 bases between the two ends. The CDR3: CASSLGRGANQPQHF. The CDR3 DNA follows: TGTGCCAGCAGCTTAGGCAGGGGCGCCAATCAGCCCCAGCATTTT.

The CDR3 loop is CASSPEGLGTDTQYF. Here the CDR3 DNA reads TGTGCCAGCAGCCCGGAGGGTCTTGGCACAGATACGCAGTATTTT. The chain carries TRBV2 and TRBJ2-3, with D maybe TRBD2 (6 bases). Germline V gives CDR1 SNHLY, CDR2 FYNNEI. V lost 6 bases and J lost 1, with 14 bases in between. This CDR3 region has 15 residues.

The chain carries TRBV7-9 and TRBJ2-1, with 11 bases that match TRBD1. Germline-derived CDR1 and CDR2 are SEHNR and FQNEAQ (reference sequence). V was clipped by 5 bases and J by 8 bases; unmatched bases: 8. The CDR3 runs 15 residues. The CDR3 region is CASSTGQGAIYEQFF. Written as DNA, the CDR3 is TGTGCCAGCAGCACCGGACAGGGGGCGATCTATGAGCAGTTCTTC.

This clone was counted once. The genes are TRBV30 and TRBJ2-1; D not resolved. Germline CDR1 and CDR2: GTSNPN and SVGIG (reference sequence). The germline V and J ends were trimmed by 4 bases and 0 bases, with 19 bases remaining between them. The CDR3 is made up of 17 amino acids. CDR3 loop: CAWTQGVWISSYNEQFF. The CDR3 nucleotides are TGTGCCTGGACCCAAGGAGTCTGGATCAGCTCCTACAATGAGCAGTTCTTC.

This chain connects TRBV9 to TRBJ2-3; D gene ambiguous. CDR3 size: 12 residues. V lost 4 bases and J 2 bases, leaving 5 bases between the germline ends. The germline V gene has CDR1 SGDLS and CDR2 YYNGEE. The CDR3 sequence is CASSLITDTQYF. The CDR3 coding sequence is TGTGCCAGCAGCCTTATCACAGATACGCAGTATTTT. Complete variable domain (other parts from reference TRBV9 and TRBJ2-3): DSGVTQTPKHLITATGQRVTLRCSPRSGDLSVYWYQQSLDQGLQFLIQYYNGEERAKGNILERFSAQQFPDLHSELNLSSLELGDSALYFCASSLITDTQYFGPGTRLTVL.

The genes are TRBV7-9 and TRBJ2-7, with a weak D call TRBD2 (5 bases). Germline lookup yields CDR1 SEHNR and CDR2 FQNEAQ (reference sequence). Trimming shortened V by 4 bases and J by 4 bases, and 23 bases separated the two germline ends. The CDR3 extends over 17 amino acids. The CDR3 nucleotides read TGTGCCAGCAGCTCGTGGGATCTTGGGAGAGGGAAGTACGAGCAGTACTTC. Amino acid sequence: CASSSWDLGRGKYEQYF. Full variable domain (missing parts from reference TRBV7-9 and TRBJ2-7): DTGVSQNPRHKITKRGQNVTFRCDPISEHNRLYWYRQTLGQGPEFLTYFQNEAQLEKSRLLSDRFSAERPKGSFSTLEIQRTEQGDSAMYLCASSSWDLGRGKYEQYFGPGTRLTVT.

The chain's CDR3 is CASSNTGGASYGYTF. The CDR3 coding sequence is TGTGCCAGCAGTAACACAGGGGGCGCCTCCTATGGCTACACCTTC. V and J are TRBV27 and TRBJ1-2; TRBD1 matches 9 bases. Trimming cost V 5 bases and J 4 bases; bases outside gene matches: 8. Germline-derived CDR1 and CDR2 are MNHEY and SMNVEV (reference sequence). This CDR3 is 15 amino acids long.

The chain links TRBV27 to TRBJ1-2; unclear D gene. V lost 8 bases and J 4 bases, leaving 11 bases between the germline ends. The CDR3 length is 12 residues. Germline lookup yields CDR1 MNHEY and CDR2 SMNVEV (reference sequence). CDR3 in amino acids: CASRRAGYGYTF. CDR3 DNA sequence: TGTGCCAGCCGCCGAGCGGGCTATGGCTACACCTTC.

This chain uses TRBV7-9 with TRBJ2-2, with a tentative D call TRBD2 (5 bases). Looked up from germline, CDR1 is SEHNR and CDR2 is FQNEAQ (reference sequence). V lost 5 bases, J lost 3 bases, and 13 bases lay in between. The CDR3 sequence is 15 residues long. CDR3 amino acids: CASSPRGSDTGELFF. For the CDR3, the DNA is TGTGCCAGCAGCCCTCGAGGGTCAGACACCGGGGAGCTGTTTTTT. The variable domain in full, completed from reference TRBV7-9 and TRBJ2-2, reads DTGVSQNPRHKITKRGQNVTFRCDPISEHNRLYWYRQTLGQGPEFLTYFQNEAQLEKSRLLSDRFSAERPKGSFSTLEIQRTEQGDSAMYLCASSPRGSDTGELFFGEGSRLTVL.

This clone came up once. The V and J genes are TRBV5-4 and TRBJ1-2; 8 nucleotides align to TRBD1. Losses at the gene ends were 3 bases for V and 5 bases for J; bases not matched to a gene: 6. CDR1 is SGHNT, CDR2 YYREEE, per germline (reference sequence). The length of the CDR3 is 14 residues. CDR3 in amino acids: CASSSRDRRYGYTF. CDR3 coding DNA: TGTGCCAGCAGCTCACGGGACAGGAGATATGGCTACACCTTC. The full variable domain, rest sourced from reference TRBV5-4 and TRBJ1-2, is ETGVTQSPTHLIKTRGQQVTLRCSSQSGHNTVSWYQQALGQGPQFIFQYYREEENGRGNFPPRFSGLQFPNYSSELNVNALELDDSALYLCASSSRDRRYGYTFGSGTRLTVV.

This chain joins TRBV10-3 and TRBJ2-5, with TRBD1 matching 8 bases. The V and J ends lost 4 bases and 4 bases, in that order; junction bases with no gene match: 8. Germline V gene data show CDR1 as ENHRY and CDR2 as SYGVKD. The CDR3 is made up of 15 amino acids. The CDR3 DNA reads as TGTGCCATCAGTGTGGGACAGGACGGGGTAGAGACCCAGTACTTC. Amino acids: CAISVGQDGVETQYF.

The J gene is TRBJ2-7, the V gene TRBV7-9, with D uncertain. The CDR3 loop spans 17 amino acids. Germline V gene data show CDR1 as SEHNR and CDR2 as FQNEAQ (reference sequence). V was cut by 4 bases and J by 0 bases, with 19 bases left in between. CDR3 in amino acids: CASSSNVPSSGSYEQYF. The CDR3 DNA reads as TGTGCCAGCAGCTCTAATGTCCCCAGCTCGGGCTCCTACGAGCAGTACTTC.

V is TRBV11-2 and J is TRBJ2-1; D gene unclear. CDR3 size: 16 residues. Germline V gene sequence: CDR1 SGHAT, CDR2 FQNNGV. Trimming removed 1 base at V and 3 bases at J, with 13 bases between. CDR3 sequence reads: CASSLVWGAGYNEQFF. The DNA of the CDR3 is TGTGCCAGCAGCTTAGTTTGGGGTGCCGGCTACAATGAGCAGTTCTTC. Variable domain in full (rest from reference TRBV11-2 and TRBJ2-1): EAGVAQSPRYKIIEKRQSVAFWCNPISGHATLYWYQQILGQGPKLLIQFQNNGVVDDSQLPKDRFSAERLKGVDSTLKIQPAKLEDSAVYLCASSLVWGAGYNEQFFGPGTRLTVL.

The chain has TRBV7-6 and TRBJ2-7, with D perhaps matching TRBD1 (6 bases). V lost 8 bases and J lost 7, with 12 bases in between. This CDR3 has 11 residues. Germline V gene data show CDR1 as SGHVS and CDR2 as FNYEAQ. CDR3 sequence reads: CASGSGQEQYF. The DNA of the CDR3 is TGTGCCAGCGGCTCCGGACAGGAGCAGTACTTC. Full variable domain (remainder filled in from reference TRBV7-6 and TRBJ2-7): GAGVSQSPRYKVTKRGQDVALRCDPISGHVSLYWYRQALGQGPEFLTYFNYEAQQDKSGLPNDRFSAERPEGSISTLTIQRTEQRDSAMYRCASGSGQEQYFGPGTRLTVT.

This clone was seen only once. The junction departs from the called germline gene at one end, perhaps through a read error. V gene TRBV6-1 combines with J gene TRBJ2-5, with 13 bases matching TRBD2. In germline, CDR1 is MNHNS, CDR2 SASEGT. The length of the CDR3 is 12 residues. CDR3 sequence (DNA): TGTGCCAGCAGTGGGGGACTAGCGGGGCCAAACTTC. Translating gives CASSGGLAGPNF.

This sequence joins TRBV11-3 and TRBJ2-7; tentatively, D is TRBD1 (5 bases). The length of the CDR3 is 13 residues. Germline lookup yields CDR1 SGHNT and CDR2 YENEEA. V lost 8 bases and J lost 2, with 13 bases in between. The CDR3 bases are TGTGCCAGCTCACTTAGGGGAACCTACGAGCAGTACTTC. Encoded protein: CASSLRGTYEQYF. The full variable domain, in which reference TRBV11-3 and TRBJ2-7 provide the parts outside the CDR3, is EAGVVQSPRYKIIEKKQPVAFWCNPISGHNTLYWYLQNLGQGPELLIRYENEEAVDDSQLPKDRFSAERLKGVDSTLKIQPAELGDSAVYLCASSLRGTYEQYFGPGTRLTVT.

The rearrangement uses TRBV7-9 and TRBJ2-1; D is uncertain. CDR3 length: 12 residues. The V and J ends lost 4 bases and 5 bases respectively, with 6 bases between them. CDR1 is SEHNR, CDR2 FQNEAQ, per germline (reference sequence). CDR3 residues: CASSSQDNEQFF. The CDR3 region has the DNA TGTGCCAGCAGCTCCCAGGACAATGAGCAGTTCTTC.

The chain employs TRBV7-2 and TRBJ2-5, with a weak D call TRBD1 (6 bases). The DNA end is more similar to TRBJ2-7, so the J call may be wrong. This CDR3 spans 12 amino acids. From germline, CDR1 is SGHTA and CDR2 FQGNSA. CDR3 residues: CASSWDTYEQYF. The DNA of the CDR3 is TGTGCCAGCAGCTGGGACACCTACGAGCAGTACTTC.

This clone showed up just a few times. The chain carries TRBV7-2 and TRBJ2-7, with D hard to call. The CDR3 has 14 amino acids. From germline, CDR1 is SGHTA and CDR2 FQGNSA. Trimming took off 4 bases at V and 0 bases at J, with 10 bases between the two ends. The CDR3 coding sequence is TGTGCCAGCAGCTCCGGAGCACTCTCCTACGAGCAGTACTTC. Residues: CASSSGALSYEQYF.

The chain recombines TRBV28 with TRBJ2-2; no clear D gene. The CDR3 is 15 amino acids. The ends were cut back, 3 bases at V and 3 bases at J, with 11 bases in the middle. CDR1 is MDHEN and CDR2 is SYDVKM in the germline V gene. The CDR3 sequence is CASSFQDGYTGELFF. Written as DNA, the CDR3 is TGTGCCAGCAGTTTCCAGGACGGATACACCGGGGAGCTGTTTTTT.

V is TRBV6-1 and J is TRBJ2-7; D uncertain. Between the trimmed V and J ends, which lost 7 bases and 3 bases, there was a span of 13 bases. Germline loops: CDR1 MNHNS, CDR2 SASEGT. The length of the CDR3 is 13 residues. CDR3: CASKYADNYEQYF. In DNA form, the CDR3 reads TGTGCCAGCAAGTATGCAGACAACTACGAGCAGTACTTC.

CDR3 sequence reads: CASGPTPQGAYYEQYF. CDR3 bases: TGTGCCAGCGGGCCCACCCCACAGGGGGCATACTACGAGCAGTACTTC. V is TRBV9 and J is TRBJ2-7; 9 bases agree with TRBD1. Germline assignment: CDR1 SGDLS and CDR2 YYNGEE. Unmatched junction bases numbered 14, after V lost 7 bases and J lost 3 bases. The length of the CDR3 is 16 residues.